This T cell receptor beta chain derives from a study of T cells in Graves' hyperthyroidism and ophthalmopathy. Overall study results and limits: A model using 13 V-J features told ophthalmopathy apart from stable hyperthyroidism.

TCR beta CDR3 regions were amplified from RNA transcripts. The HTBI primer set was used in a first-round RT-PCR of the TCR CDR3. MiXCR was run by TCRdb on the multiplex PCR reads, yielding one entry per CDR3 protein. The table records hundreds of thousands of distinct CDR3 sequences, 45% of them present only once. Worth noting for this clonotype: Its matching antigen is unknown.

Germline V gene data show CDR1 as DFQATT and CDR2 as SNEGSKA (reference sequence). The CDR3 is made up of 14 amino acids. V was pared by 2 bases and J by 5 bases, with 15 bases between. What was sequenced was peripheral blood or thyroid tissue (not recorded which). This receptor was identified in an adult man with Graves' disease, either hyperthyroidism or ophthalmopathy (not recorded which). V is TRBV20-1 and J is TRBJ2-5; TRBD2 is a possible D gene (6 bases). CDR3 coding DNA: TGCAGTGCTAGAAGAGGAGGGTGGGAGGAGACCCAGTACTTC. Amino acids: CSARRGGWEETQYF.